This note documents a single T cell receptor (beta chain) sequence. The source of the sample is a study of T cell clonotyping in hematopoietic cell transplantation. Looking at the study overall: Recipient samples before transplant were obtained post-cytoreduction.

Stated time point: recipient sample about 28 days before transplant, after cytoreduction. CDR1 GTSNPN and CDR2 SVGIG come from the germline V gene (reference sequence). The CDR3 consists of 13 residues. Trimming took 4 bases from V and 6 from J, leaving 15 bases between them. Libraries were prepared by immunoSEQ multiplex PCR; TCRdb keeps only in-frame clonotypes and omits some of them. The repertoire includes approximately 9,000 clones, around 80% of them detected once, and 33% sits in the top ten. The TCR originated in a man aged 55 to 69 with acute myeloid leukemia. Some clones in this sample may be carry-over from other donors' samples. This chain uses TRBV30 with TRBJ1-2, with a possible D match to TRBD1 (6 bases). This sample comprised peripheral blood mononuclear cells, obtained before stem cell transplant. The CDR3 region is CAWIRGGVDGYTF. CDR3 DNA: TGTGCCTGGATCAGGGGAGGTGTAGATGGCTACACCTTC.